The rows below give T cell receptor beta chains drawn from one sample of a study of T-cell reconstitution after alpha-beta-depleted transplantation in children. TCRdb independently ran MiXCR on the PCR reads; one entry per CDR3 protein. This table holds about a million distinct CDR3 sequences, under 30% found once. The sequencing here drew on PBMCs, mostly from graft donor cells, taken 360 days after TCRalphabeta/CD19-depleted stem cell transplant. These receptor sequences come from a boy under two years old who had a stem cell transplant for SCID, so the T cells may come from the graft donor. The CDR3 runs from the conserved cysteine through the conserved F or W. The D gene is left open where the match is weak. For some rows the clone size is stated as once, few or many, or as a class when expanded; others skip it.

CDR3aa | CDR3nt | v_gene | abundance | d_gene | j_gene
CASSYSGVSVSETQYF | TGTGCCAGCAGTTATTCAGGGGTATCCGTCTCTGAGACGCAGTATTTT | TRBV6-2/TRBV6-3 | NA | NA | TRBJ2-3
CASSEDRGTNTQYF | TGCGCCAGCAGCGAGGACAGGGGTACAAATACGCAGTATTTT | TRBV5-1 | NA | TRBD1 | TRBJ2-3
CASSPGAGVSYNEQFF | TGCGCCAGCAGCCCAGGTGCCGGAGTCTCCTACAATGAGCAGTTCTTC | TRBV4-1 | few | NA | TRBJ2-1
CASSQERGAGQPQHF | TGTGCCAGCTCACAAGAGCGGGGGGCAGGACAGCCCCAGCATTTT | TRBV18 | NA | NA | TRBJ1-5
CSARRGRNGELFF | TGCAGCGCCCGAAGGGGTAGGAACGGGGAGCTGTTTTTT | TRBV29-1 | few | NA | TRBJ2-2
CASSPLTGPKGDTQYF | TGTGCCAGCTCACCGTTAACGGGACCCAAGGGGGATACGCAGTATTTT | TRBV18 | many | NA | TRBJ2-3
CASSLIGGGWYNEQFF | TGTGCCAGCAGTTTAATAGGGGGGGGCTGGTACAATGAGCAGTTCTTC | TRBV12-3/TRBV12-4 | NA | NA | TRBJ2-1
CASRQDHRGASPMFYGYTF | TGCGCCAGCAGACAAGATCATCGGGGGGCGTCTCCTATGTTCTATGGCTACACCTTC | TRBV4-3 | NA | NA | TRBJ1-2
CASSQDGRMWETQYF | TGCGCCAGCAGCCAAGACGGGAGGATGTGGGAGACCCAGTACTTC | TRBV4-1 | few | TRBD2 | TRBJ2-5
CASTRDGTPAPYEQYF | TGTGCCAGCACCCGGGACGGGACACCTGCCCCCTACGAGCAGTACTTC | TRBV28 | few | NA | TRBJ2-7
CSVGVRGGAEAFF | TGCAGCGTTGGCGTCAGGGGGGGAGCTGAAGCTTTCTTT | TRBV29-1 | few | TRBD1 | TRBJ1-1
CASSAEFTGELFF | TGTGCCAGCAGCGCAGAATTCACCGGGGAGCTGTTTTTT | TRBV7-2 | once | NA | TRBJ2-2
CASSPRRARGEGTQYF | TGTGCCAGCAGCCCTCGGCGGGCCAGGGGCGAAGGGACCCAGTACTTC | TRBV7-8 | few | NA | TRBJ2-5
CASSNAGASPTYEQYF | TGTGCCAGCAGCAACGCGGGGGCATCCCCAACCTACGAGCAGTACTTC | TRBV12-3/TRBV12-4 | NA | NA | TRBJ2-7
CASSLGTGNADTQYF | TGCGCCAGCAGCTTGGGAACAGGGAACGCAGATACGCAGTATTTT | TRBV5-1 | many | NA | TRBJ2-3
CASSLNRGRFYGYTF | TGTGCCAGCAGTTTAAACAGGGGGCGGTTCTATGGCTACACCTTC | TRBV28 | few | TRBD1 | TRBJ1-2
CASTPGRNSPLHF | TGTGCCAGCACCCCGGGCAGAAATTCACCCCTCCACTTT | TRBV12-3/TRBV12-4 | NA | NA | TRBJ1-6